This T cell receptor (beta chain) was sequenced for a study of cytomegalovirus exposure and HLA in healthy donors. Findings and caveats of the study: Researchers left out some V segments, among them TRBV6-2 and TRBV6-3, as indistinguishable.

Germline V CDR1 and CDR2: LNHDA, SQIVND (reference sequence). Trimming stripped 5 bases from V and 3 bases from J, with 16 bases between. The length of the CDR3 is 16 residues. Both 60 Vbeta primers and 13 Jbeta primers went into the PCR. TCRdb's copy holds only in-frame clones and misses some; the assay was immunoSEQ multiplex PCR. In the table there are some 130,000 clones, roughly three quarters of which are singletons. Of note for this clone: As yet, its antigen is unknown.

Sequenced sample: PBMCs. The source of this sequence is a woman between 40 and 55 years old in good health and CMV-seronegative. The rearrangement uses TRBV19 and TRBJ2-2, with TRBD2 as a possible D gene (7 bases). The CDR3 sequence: CASSPAGGGHTGELFF. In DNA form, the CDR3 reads TGTGCCAGTAGTCCCGCCGGCGGGGGCCACACCGGGGAGCTGTTTTTT.